These 12 T cell receptor beta chains came from one sample sequenced in a study of blood T cells in healthy people across ages. Combining a sample-barcoded 5' primer with a J-beta primer mix, a second PCR ran for about 7 to 11 cycles. TCRdb called the 5' RACE reads again in MiXCR, with one record for every CDR3 protein. The data show more than 650,000 distinct CDR3 sequences, 20% to 25% seen once. Material: blood. Receptor source: a man aged 65 to 79 in good health.

This clonotype was seen a few times. This chain connects TRBV7-2 to TRBJ2-7, with D perhaps TRBD1 or TRBD2 (5 bases each). Trimming left V 0 bases short and J 3 bases short, with 9 bases between. The CDR3 runs 14 residues. Germline CDR1 is SGHTA and CDR2 is FQGNSA. CDR3 in amino acids: CASSLAGRFYEQYF. The CDR3 nucleotides read TGTGCCAGCAGCTTAGCGGGACGGTTCTACGAGCAGTACTTC.

This clonotype was counted a few times. A read error may be the cause here, since a much bigger clone is one base away. Without the conserved terminal phenylalanine or tryptophan, this CDR3 likely stems from a read error. V and J are TRBV9 and TRBJ2-3, with TRBD2 matching 9 bases. Germline loops: CDR1 SGDLS, CDR2 YYNGEE. The V gene end was trimmed by 0 bases and the J gene end by 4 bases; junction bases not matched to a gene: 9. CDR3 length: 17 amino acids. The DNA of the CDR3 is TGTGCCAGCAGCGTAGTTGCTAGCGGGAAGTCCCCAGATACGCAGTATCTT. Its protein product is CASSVVASGKSPDTQYL.

In this sample, this clonotype turned up a few times. The chain joins TRBV6-2 or TRBV6-3 to TRBJ1-4; maybe TRBD1 (5 bases). CDR3 length: 16 amino acids. The germline V gene encodes CDR1 MNHEY and CDR2 SVGEGT. Trimming took off 8 bases at V and 0 bases at J, with 16 bases between the two ends. CDR3 residues: CASADSFFATNEKLFF. The CDR3, as DNA: TGTGCCAGCGCCGACAGTTTCTTTGCAACTAATGAAAAACTGTTTTTT.

This clonotype showed up just a few times. The chain recombines TRBV2 with TRBJ2-1, with 11 bases aligning to TRBD2. The CDR3 runs to 15 residues. Looked up from germline, CDR1 is SNHLY and CDR2 is FYNNEI. After removal of 1 base from V and 9 bases from J, the junction contained 5 bases not matched to a gene. The CDR3, as DNA: TGTGCCAGCAGTGAAGGGGGGACTAGCGGCGTTGAGCAGTTCTTC. Its translation: CASSEGGTSGVEQFF.

As regards this clonotype: A junction boundary mismatches the germline segment, possibly from a read error. The rearrangement links TRBV20-1 to TRBJ2-5; the match to TRBD2 covers 15 bases. The closer fit of TRBJ2-1 to the DNA end suggests the J call may be wrong. The germline gives CDR1 DFQATT, CDR2 SNEGSKA (reference sequence). The CDR3 spans 16 residues. The CDR3, as DNA: TGCAGTGCTTGGACTAGCGGGAGGGCGAGTCTATATGAACAGTTCTTC. This encodes CSAWTSGRASLYEQFF.

A few counts support this clonotype. This chain joins TRBV3-1 and TRBJ1-1; D gene unclear. This CDR3 region has 15 residues. Germline CDR1 reads LGHDT; CDR2 reads YNNKEL (reference sequence). Deletions cut 3 bases from V and 1 base from J, with 12 bases between. CDR3 region: CASSQARTGNTEAFF. CDR3 nucleotide sequence: TGTGCCAGCAGCCAGGCGAGGACGGGGAACACTGAAGCTTTCTTT. The variable domain in full, completed from reference TRBV3-1 and TRBJ1-1, reads DTAVSQTPKYLVTQMGNDKSIKCEQNLGHDTMYWYKQDSKKFLKIMFSYNNKELIINETVPNRFSPKSPDKAHLNLHINSLELGDSAVYFCASSQARTGNTEAFFGQGTRLTVV.

V is TRBV7-9 and J is TRBJ2-3; D not resolved. This CDR3 is 15 amino acids long. V was pared by 1 base and J by 1 base, with 9 bases between. Germline V gives CDR1 SEHNR, CDR2 FQNEAQ (reference sequence). CDR3 nucleotides: TGTGCCAGCAGCTTAGACGGATCCCGCACAGATACGCAGTATTTT. It yields the protein CASSLDGSRTDTQYF.

This clonotype was seen at least ten times. This chain joins TRBV11-2 and TRBJ1-4; 10 bases line up with TRBD1. Germline V gene lookup returns CDR1 SGHAT and CDR2 FQNNGV. CDR3 length: 14 amino acids. V lost 5 bases, J lost 7 bases, and 4 bases stayed unmatched. The CDR3 reads CASSLTGGGEKLFF. In DNA, the CDR3 is TGTGCCAGCAGCCTGACAGGGGGCGGTGAAAAACTGTTTTTT.

For the CDR3, the DNA is TGCAGTGCGTTGGGACTAGCGGAGAACTACGAGCAGTACTTC. It is translated as CSALGLAENYEQYF. The chain employs TRBV20-1 and TRBJ2-7; TRBD2 matches 11 bases. Germline V lookup: CDR1 DFQATT, CDR2 SNEGSKA (reference sequence). V dropped 6 bases and J dropped 3; count of bases not matched to a gene: 7. This CDR3 has 14 amino acids.

This clonotype has only a few counts. The rearrangement uses TRBV20-1 and TRBJ1-2; 7 nucleotides align to TRBD1. The CDR3 totals 13 residues. The V and J ends lost 5 bases and 4 bases, in that order; junction bases with no gene match: 7. Germline CDR1 reads DFQATT; CDR2 reads SNEGSKA (reference sequence). CDR3: CSAEGQPGYGYTF. DNA of the CDR3: TGCAGTGCTGAGGGACAGCCTGGCTATGGCTACACCTTC.

The chain is built from TRBV10-3 and TRBJ2-1; no firm D call. CDR3 length: 13 amino acids. Trimming shortened V by 4 bases and J by 5 bases, and 9 bases separated the two germline ends. Germline V gene data show CDR1 as ENHRY and CDR2 as SYGVKD. DNA for the CDR3: TGTGCCATCAGTGGAGGCGCGGACAATGAGCAGTTCTTC. Its protein product is CAISGGADNEQFF.

This clonotype has at least ten counts. This chain connects TRBV29-1 to TRBJ2-3; no reliable D call. Per germline, CDR1 SQVTM and CDR2 ANQGSEA. The CDR3 is 10 residues long. Trimming pared 6 bases from V and 6 bases from J, leaving 7 bases between. The CDR3 reads CSVSPDTQYF. CDR3 coding DNA: TGCAGCGTCAGTCCTGATACGCAGTATTTT.